Following are 28 T cell receptor beta chains from one sample sequenced in a study of cytomegalovirus exposure and HLA in healthy donors. In the PCR, 60 Vbeta and 13 Jbeta primers were used. Repertoires were generated with immunoSEQ multiplex PCR, while TCRdb's copy carries only in-frame clones and drops some. The sample has 180,000 or so clones; about three quarters are singletons. The specimen was PBMCs. The receptors here all came from a man younger than 35 in good health and CMV-seronegative.

The chain couples TRBV30 to TRBJ2-3; TRBD2 matches 9 bases. The CDR3 has 15 residues. CDR1 and CDR2 (germline): GTSNPN, SVGIG (reference sequence). Trimming cost V 4 bases and J 2 bases; bases outside gene matches: 7. The CDR3 is CAWKRRGGLTDTQYF. DNA for the CDR3: TGTGCCTGGAAGAGGCGGGGGGGTCTCACAGATACGCAGTATTTT.

The V call is TRBV5-7, the J call TRBJ1-5; D might be TRBD1 (6 bases). TRBV5-7 falls under the ORF class, with uncertain function. V was clipped by 5 bases and J by 2 bases, with 17 bases between them. The CDR3 extends over 16 amino acids. The CDR3 reads CASRLQGCGGNQPQHF. CDR3 DNA: TGTGCCAGCAGGTTACAGGGATGCGGAGGCAATCAGCCCCAGCATTTT.

The gene calls are TRBV9 and TRBJ2-2; TRBD1 aligns across 8 bases. In germline, CDR1 is SGDLS, CDR2 YYNGEE. Unmatched junction bases numbered 4, after V lost 1 base and J lost 5 bases. The CDR3 runs to 15 residues. The CDR3 reads CASSVQGAATGELFF. The DNA for the CDR3 is TGTGCCAGCAGCGTACAGGGGGCTGCGACCGGGGAGCTGTTTTTT.

The chain joins TRBV28 to TRBJ1-2; 10 nucleotides line up with TRBD1. The V segment lost 4 bases and the J segment 7 bases; nucleotides outside the gene matches: 6. The germline gives CDR1 MDHEN, CDR2 SYDVKM. This CDR3 comprises 14 residues. The CDR3 spells CASSSGQGVGGYTF. The CDR3, as DNA: TGTGCCAGCAGTTCAGGACAGGGGGTGGGTGGCTACACCTTC.

This chain links TRBV11-2 with TRBJ2-7; D is unresolved. V lost 4 bases and J lost 2, with 6 bases in between. The CDR3 is made up of 12 amino acids. The germline gives CDR1 SGHAT, CDR2 FQNNGV. The CDR3 DNA follows: TGTGCCAGCAGCTCCGTAACCTACGAGCAGTACTTC. Encoded protein: CASSSVTYEQYF.

This clone has more than one count but fewer than ten. V and J are TRBV30 and TRBJ2-7; 7 nucleotides match TRBD1. There are 13 residues in the CDR3. CDR1 GTSNPN and CDR2 SVGIG come from the germline V gene (reference sequence). V lost 2 bases, J lost 6 bases, and 7 bases stayed unmatched. DNA of the CDR3: TGTGCCTGGAGTCTATCACAGGGGACCGAGCAGTACTTC. It specifies CAWSLSQGTEQYF.

The sample holds one count of this clone. The chain joins TRBV6-1 to TRBJ1-2; 8 bases line up with TRBD1. CDR3 size: 13 residues. In germline, CDR1 is MNHNS, CDR2 SASEGT. The trim removed 4 bases at V and 4 bases at J, leaving 2 bases unmatched. CDR3 coding DNA: TGTGCCAGCAGTGCGACAGGGGCCTATGGCTACACCTTC. Translation gives CASSATGAYGYTF.

Turning to this clone: Sequence at one end of the junction differs from germline and may be a read error. The V and J genes are TRBV9 and TRBJ2-7; 9 nucleotides match TRBD1. The CDR3 consists of 16 residues. CDR1 is SGDLS and CDR2 is YYNGEE in the germline V gene. The CDR3 nucleotides are TGTGCCAGCAGCCCTCGGGGGGACAGGGCTTCCTACGAGCGGTACTTC. Translation: CASSPRGDRASYERYF.

The chain recombines TRBV10-3 with TRBJ1-2; D perhaps matches TRBD1 (6 bases). The ends were cut back, 7 bases at V and 1 base at J, with 10 bases in the middle. The CDR3 spans 13 residues. Germline V gene sequence: CDR1 ENHRY, CDR2 SYGVKD. The CDR3 coding sequence is TGTGCCATCACTCTGGACAGTAACTATGGCTACACCTTC. It specifies CAITLDSNYGYTF.

The chain links TRBV28 to TRBJ1-2, with TRBD1 as a possible D gene (6 bases). The germline gives CDR1 MDHEN, CDR2 SYDVKM. The CDR3 runs 15 residues. V gave up 6 bases and J gave up 5 bases, with 19 bases separating them. The CDR3 protein is CASSPPGTNLYGYTF. The CDR3 bases are TGTGCCAGCAGCCCTCCGGGGACAAACCTTTATGGCTACACCTTC.

V is TRBV29-1 and J is TRBJ1-1; D might be TRBD1 (5 bases). This CDR3 spans 13 amino acids. The V gene lost 4 bases and the J gene lost 4 bases, with 13 bases spanning the gap. Germline lookup yields CDR1 SQVTM and CDR2 ANQGSEA. In DNA, the CDR3 is TGCAGCGTTGGCCCAGGGTACGGCACTGAAGCTTTCTTT. The encoded protein is CSVGPGYGTEAFF.

This rearrangement joins TRBV25-1 to TRBJ1-2; D is uncertain. The CDR3 covers 12 residues. Trimming removed 3 bases at V and 1 base at J, with 3 bases between. Germline V lookup: CDR1 MGHDK, CDR2 SYGVNS. CDR3 DNA: TGTGCCAGCAGTGACTATAACTATGGCTACACCTTC. It specifies CASSDYNYGYTF.

This sequence joins TRBV29-1 and TRBJ2-1; 7 bases align to TRBD2. This CDR3 has 14 amino acids. J lost 8 bases, V lost 7 bases, and 14 bases had no gene match. Germline CDR1 reads SQVTM; CDR2 reads ANQGSEA. CDR3 DNA sequence: TGCAGCGCTTACGGGCGGGAGAGGGTCGATGAGCAGTTCTTC. Translated: CSAYGRERVDEQFF.

V gene TRBV27 combines with J gene TRBJ2-1, with D maybe TRBD2 (7 bases). Germline values: CDR1 MNHEY, CDR2 SMNVEV (reference sequence). The ends were cut back, 5 bases at V and 9 bases at J, with 20 bases in the middle. CDR3 length equals 15 residues. The CDR3 here is CASSPGGGGHGEQFF. CDR3 nucleotide sequence: TGTGCCAGCAGTCCCGGAGGGGGGGGGCATGGTGAGCAGTTCTTC.

A single count supports this clone. This CDR3 reads CASRTAGSRYGYTF. As DNA, the CDR3 is TGTGCCAGCAGAACAGCGGGGAGTCGCTATGGCTACACCTTC. V usage is TRBV7-2 and J usage is TRBJ1-2; D call uncertain. Trimming cost V 6 bases and J 4 bases, with 15 bases left between them. The germline V gene encodes CDR1 SGHTA and CDR2 FQGNSA. The CDR3 is 14 amino acids.

This chain joins TRBV7-8 and TRBJ2-5; 9 bases are a match to TRBD1. The last part of the DNA fits TRBJ2-7 better; the J call may be wrong. The germline CDR1 and CDR2 sequences are SGHVS and FQNEAQ. The CDR3 is 14 amino acids. The CDR3, as DNA: TGTGCCAGCAGCCCGAGGGACAGGGAGGGCGAGCAGTACTTC. Translation: CASSPRDREGEQYF.

The table lists this clone with a few counts. The V call is TRBV29-1, the J call TRBJ1-1; D is uncertain. Germline loops: CDR1 SQVTM, CDR2 ANQGSEA. CDR3 length equals 12 residues. Trimming removed 8 bases at V and 6 bases at J, with 16 bases between. This CDR3 reads CSWGILEAEAFF. DNA for the CDR3: TGCAGCTGGGGTATTTTGGAGGCTGAAGCTTTCTTT. Using reference TRBV29-1 and TRBJ1-1 for the parts outside the CDR3, the full variable domain is SAVISQKPSRDICQRGTSLTIQCQVDSQVTMMFWYRQQPGQSLTLIATANQGSEATYESGFVIDKFPISRPNLTFSTLTVSNMSPEDSSIYLCSWGILEAEAFFGQGTRLTVV.

V usage is TRBV5-1 and J usage is TRBJ2-1, with 9 nucleotides matching TRBD2. V gave up 4 bases and J gave up 12 bases; unmatched junction bases: 5. Germline V gene data show CDR1 as SGHRS and CDR2 as YFSETQ. The CDR3 consists of 12 residues. As DNA, the CDR3 is TGCGCCAGCAGCAAGACTAGCGGTCCGCAGTTCTTC. The encoded protein is CASSKTSGPQFF.

The V gene is TRBV7-2, the J gene TRBJ1-2, with no clear D. Trimming took 5 bases from V and 8 from J, leaving 9 bases between them. CDR3 length: 11 amino acids. Germline V gene data show CDR1 as SGHTA and CDR2 as FQGNSA. CDR3 sequence reads: CASSRLGGYTF. CDR3 DNA: TGTGCCAGCAGCCGACTTGGGGGCTACACCTTC.

This clone was observed a few times. The gene calls are TRBV2 and TRBJ2-3; 12 bases line up with TRBD2. The J segment lost 8 bases and the V segment lost 4 bases, leaving 7 bases of the junction unmatched. The CDR3 has 15 amino acids. Per the germline V gene, CDR1 is SNHLY and CDR2 is FYNNEI. The CDR3, as DNA: TGTGCCAGCAGTGCGCGACTAGCGGGGGCAAGTACGCAGTATTTT. It translates to CASSARLAGASTQYF.

The chain's CDR3 is CASSLDRVDEQYF. The DNA for the CDR3 is TGCGCCAGCAGCCTAGACAGGGTTGACGAGCAGTACTTC. The chain recombines TRBV5-1 with TRBJ2-7; TRBD1 aligns across 7 bases. Trimming cost V 4 bases and J 5 bases; bases outside gene matches: 6. There are 13 residues in the CDR3. Germline assignment: CDR1 SGHRS and CDR2 YFSETQ.

This rearrangement joins TRBV19 to TRBJ1-6; 9 positions agree with TRBD1. Trimming took 5 bases from V and 8 from J; bases not matched to a gene: 4. The CDR3 has 14 residues. Germline lookup yields CDR1 LNHDA and CDR2 SQIVND (reference sequence). CDR3 protein: CASSLQGAYSPLHF. The CDR3 DNA reads TGTGCCAGTAGTCTACAGGGGGCTTATTCACCCCTCCACTTT.

This clone has just a few counts. The V gene is TRBV5-4, the J gene TRBJ2-2; D remains ambiguous. The CDR3 runs 13 residues. Germline assignment: CDR1 SGHNT and CDR2 YYREEE (reference sequence). The V gene lost 5 bases and the J gene lost 3 bases, with 8 bases spanning the gap. CDR3 DNA sequence: TGTGCCAGCAGGAGGCAATACACCGGGGAGCTGTTTTTT. Protein product: CASRRQYTGELFF. The full variable domain, rest sourced from reference TRBV5-4 and TRBJ2-2, is ETGVTQSPTHLIKTRGQQVTLRCSSQSGHNTVSWYQQALGQGPQFIFQYYREEENGRGNFPPRFSGLQFPNYSSELNVNALELDDSALYLCASRRQYTGELFFGEGSRLTVL.

This chain joins TRBV5-1 and TRBJ2-7; 7 nucleotides match TRBD1. CDR1 SGHRS and CDR2 YFSETQ come from the germline V gene. The CDR3 is 15 residues long. Trimming removed 1 base from V and 2 bases from J; junction bases left unmatched: 6. The CDR3 nucleotides read TGCGCCAGCAGCTTGTTAGGGACAGTCCCCTACGAGCAGTACTTC. Its translation is CASSLLGTVPYEQYF. Full variable domain (remainder filled in from reference TRBV5-1 and TRBJ2-7): KAGVTQTPRYLIKTRGQQVTLSCSPISGHRSVSWYQQTPGQGLQFLFEYFSETQRNKGNFPGRFSGRQFSNSRSEMNVSTLELGDSALYLCASSLLGTVPYEQYFGPGTRLTVT.

The chain has TRBV5-6 and TRBJ2-3; 15 bases map to TRBD2. V shed 1 base, J shed 1 base, and the junction held 4 bases outside the gene matches. This CDR3 has 18 amino acids. Germline CDR1 and CDR2: SGHDT and YYEEEE. CDR3 bases: TGTGCCAGCAGCTTGCGGACTAGCGGGGGGGCCGGCACAGATACGCAGTATTTT. This gives the protein CASSLRTSGGAGTDTQYF.

Only one count was recorded for this clone. This rearrangement joins TRBV19 to TRBJ2-2, with 11 bases fitting TRBD2. This CDR3 comprises 18 residues. The trim removed 3 bases at V and 1 base at J, leaving 7 bases unmatched. In germline, CDR1 is LNHDA, CDR2 SQIVND (reference sequence). Written as DNA, the CDR3 is TGTGCCAGTAGTATCTGGCTAGCGGGGGGCCGGAACACCGGGGAGCTGTTTTTT. Translating it yields CASSIWLAGGRNTGELFF.

This rearrangement joins TRBV6-6 to TRBJ1-5, with TRBD1 as a possible D gene (6 bases). Looked up from germline, CDR1 is MNHNY and CDR2 is SVGAGI (reference sequence). The CDR3 consists of 12 residues. CDR3 in amino acids: CAGAKGNQPQHF. The DNA for the CDR3 is TGTGCGGGGGCTAAAGGCAATCAGCCCCAGCATTTT.

The chain employs TRBV2 and TRBJ2-3; 7 positions match TRBD1. The V gene end was trimmed by 5 bases and the J gene end by 3 bases; junction bases not matched to a gene: 5. The CDR3 loop spans 14 amino acids. Germline lookup yields CDR1 SNHLY and CDR2 FYNNEI. CDR3 coding DNA: TGTGCCAGCAGTTACGACAGGGCGACAGATACGCAGTATTTT. Translation gives CASSYDRATDTQYF.